This TCR beta chain emerged from a study of T cells in Graves' hyperthyroidism and ophthalmopathy. Findings and limits, study-wide: Most clonotypes expanded in thyroid above 0.001 were likewise present in blood.

Concerning this clonotype: Its antigen is unknown.

TCR beta CDR3 regions were amplified from RNA. HTBI primers were employed in a first-round RT-PCR of the TCR CDR3. MiXCR, run by TCRdb on the multiplex PCR reads, gives a single entry per CDR3 protein. The sample records tens of thousands of distinct CDR3 sequences, less than 65% being singletons. The TCR was taken from a man aged 18 to 29 with Graves' hyperthyroidism. Sequencing was done on a sample of peripheral blood or thyroid tissue (not recorded which).

CDR3 region: CASSHSWTGGQETQYF. The DNA for the CDR3 is TGCGCCAGCAGCCATTCTTGGACAGGGGGACAAGAGACCCAGTACTTC. The V gene is TRBV4-1, the J gene TRBJ2-5; TRBD1 matches 10 bases. V lost 3 bases and J lost 2; bases outside the gene matches: 6. Germline CDR1 and CDR2: MGHRA and YSYEKL. The CDR3 contains 16 residues.